The rows below give T cell receptor beta chains drawn from one sample of a study of blood T cell repertoires in COVID-19. TCRdb's copy holds only in-frame clones and misses some; the assay was immunoSEQ multiplex PCR. Of 240,000 or so clones listed, roughly 83% were seen once; the top ten hold 9.6%. Material for sequencing was peripheral blood. These receptors were taken from a woman aged 80 or older with acute or convalescent COVID-19. CDR3s include the opening cysteine and the closing phenylalanine or tryptophan. A D gene is named only where the DNA matches it firmly. Size values are once, few and many counts, or a class for expanded clones, and some rows have none.

.	TRBV5-8	TRBJ1-3	.	TGTGCCAGCACTATTAACTACTCCCCTGGAAACACCATATATTTT	CASTINYSPGNTIYF
once	TRBV19	TRBJ1-2	.	TGTGCCAGTAGTATCCAGGGCCGAAACTATGGCTACACCTTC	CASSIQGRNYGYTF
.	TRBV7-3	TRBJ2-3	TRBD2	TGTGCCAGCAGCTTAGCGGGGGGCCTCCCAGATACGCAGTATTTT	CASSLAGGLPDTQYF
.	TRBV28	TRBJ2-7	TRBD2	TGTGCCAGCATTCCCGCCGGGGGGGGCGGGGGCGAGCAGTACTTC	CASIPAGGGGGEQYF
.	TRBV28	TRBJ2-5	TRBD1	TGTGCCAGCAGTTCCCCCGGACAGGGGGTATGGACCCAGTACTTC	CASSSPGQGVWTQYF
.	TRBV15	TRBJ1-4	.	TGTGCCACCAGCAGAGATCCGGGGGGCGTTGAAAAACTGTTTTTT	CATSRDPGGVEKLFF
.	TRBV4-1	TRBJ1-3	TRBD1	TGCGCCAGCAGCCGGCAGGGACAGGACTCTGGAAACACCATATATTTT	CASSRQGQDSGNTIYF
.	TRBV28	TRBJ2-7	TRBD1	TGTGCCAGCAACAGCAGGGGGAAGGGTGAGCAGTACTTC	CASNSRGKGEQYF
.	TRBV19	TRBJ1-5	TRBD1	TGTGCCAGTAGTAGACAGGGGCGGGGGAGTCAGCCCCAGCATTTT	CASSRQGRGSQPQHF
.	TRBV2	TRBJ1-4	TRBD1	TGTGCCAGCAGCGCGACAGGGGCAACTAATGAAAAACTGTTTTTT	CASSATGATNEKLFF
.	TRBV12-3/TRBV12-4	TRBJ2-2	.	TGTGCCAGCAGAGACAGACCCACCGGGGAGCTGTTTTTT	CASRDRPTGELFF
.	TRBV30	TRBJ2-7	TRBD2	TGTGCCTGGAGTGTTCAAGCGGGGGTCGAGCAGTACTTC	CAWSVQAGVEQYF
.	TRBV27	TRBJ1-1	.	TGTGCCAGCAGTCCCCAACCTGCGGAGGCTGAAGCTTTCTTT	CASSPQPAEAEAFF
.	TRBV5-6	TRBJ1-1	TRBD1	TGTGCCAGCAGCATCGGACAGGGCTATAACACTGAAGCTTTCTTT	CASSIGQGYNTEAFF
.	TRBV5-1	TRBJ2-1	.	TGCGCCAGCAGCTTGGGACAGAGCTACAATGAGCAGTTCTTC	CASSLGQSYNEQFF
many	TRBV5-6	TRBJ1-5	.	TGTGCCAGCAGCTTGGGAGGCGGCCGTCAGCCCCAGCATTTT	CASSLGGGRQPQHF
once	TRBV29-1	TRBJ1-2	TRBD1	TGCAGCGGGGGGACAGGGGGCTATGGCTACACCTTC	CSGGTGGYGYTF
.	TRBV11-2	TRBJ2-7	.	TGTGCCAGCAGCTTACGACAGGCTACCTACGAGCAGTACTTC	CASSLRQATYEQYF
.	TRBV6-5	TRBJ1-4	.	TGTGCCAGCAGTTACTCGGTGGGGGGGGAAAAACTGTTTTTT	CASSYSVGGEKLFF
.	TRBV5-6	TRBJ1-2	.	TGTGCCAGCAGCTTGTCCGGGTATGGCTACACCTTC	CASSLSGYGYTF
.	TRBV30	TRBJ2-5	TRBD2	TGTGCCTGGAGTGCCGGGACTAGCGGAAAAGAGACCCAGTACTTC	CAWSAGTSGKETQYF
.	TRBV4-1	TRBJ1-2	.	TGCGCCAGCGGGGGACTGCCTTTCTATGGCTACACCTTC	CASGGLPFYGYTF
.	TRBV5-6	TRBJ2-3	.	TGTGCCAGCAGCTTGGCCAAGAGGCGGGATACGCAGTATTTT	CASSLAKRRDTQYF
.	TRBV9	TRBJ2-5	TRBD2	TGTGCCAGCAGCGTAGGTACAGCGGGGGACCTCCAAGAGACCCAGTACTTC	CASSVGTAGDLQETQYF
.	TRBV5-1	TRBJ2-5	TRBD2	TGCGCCAGCAGCTTGGGGAGGACTAGCGGGGAAGTCCAAGAGACCCAGTACTTC	CASSLGRTSGEVQETQYF
.	TRBV5-1	TRBJ1-6	.	TGCGCCAGCAGCCCCACAGGCAATTCACCCCTCCACTTT	CASSPTGNSPLHF
.	TRBV7-6	TRBJ2-2	TRBD2	TGTGCCAGCAGCTTAAAAGGGCGGGGGACGTACACCGGGGAGCTGTTTTTT	CASSLKGRGTYTGELFF
.	TRBV5-1	TRBJ1-2	.	TGCGCCAGCAGCTGGAGGGGTGGTAGTCGGGACTATGGCTACACCTTC	CASSWRGGSRDYGYTF
.	TRBV10-3	TRBJ1-5	.	TGTGCCACCCGCGGGGGCAATCAGCCCCAGCATTTT	CATRGGNQPQHF
.	TRBV5-1	TRBJ1-5	.	TGCGCCAGCAGCTTGGAGGGGTTTAGCAATCAGCCCCAGCATTTT	CASSLEGFSNQPQHF
many	TRBV11-1	TRBJ2-7	TRBD1	TGTGCCAGCAGCTTAGCCGGGACAGGGACCCACGAGCAGTACTTC	CASSLAGTGTHEQYF
.	TRBV11-3	TRBJ2-5	TRBD1	TGTGCCAGCAGCGCACAGGGGTACCAAGAGACCCAGTACTTC	CASSAQGYQETQYF
.	TRBV28	TRBJ1-5	TRBD1	TGTGCCAGCGGACAGGGGAATCAGCCCCAGCATTTT	CASGQGNQPQHF
once	TRBV28	TRBJ1-5	TRBD1	TGTGCCAGCTCTCTTGGACAGGGGAACAATCAGCCCCAGCATTTT	CASSLGQGNNQPQHF
few	TRBV5-4	TRBJ1-2	.	TGTGCCAGCAGCTTGGGGGGGCTGACTAACTATGGCTACACCTTC	CASSLGGLTNYGYTF
.	TRBV9	TRBJ2-5	.	TGTGCCAGCGGGCAAGAAGAGACCCAGTACTTC	CASGQEETQYF
once	TRBV7-2	TRBJ2-3	TRBD2	TGTGCCAGCAGCTCCGCGGGGGGAGGCACAGATACGCAGTATTTT	CASSSAGGGTDTQYF